These T cell receptor beta chains were read from a single sample in a study of cytomegalovirus exposure and HLA in healthy donors. Method: immunoSEQ multiplex PCR; TCRdb's copy keeps in-frame clones and lacks some. The table records tens of thousands of clones, roughly 94% of them present only once. The sample comprised PBMCs. The receptors come from a man aged 18 to 29 in good health and CMV-seropositive. Each CDR3 is given with its conserved first and last residue. The order of the fields is D gene, J gene, V gene, CDR3 protein, CDR3 DNA. The D gene is left open where the match is weak.

D: -; J: TRBJ1-2; V: TRBV6-5; CDR3: CASRAPGVSDGYTF; DNA: TGTGCCAGCAGGGCCCCAGGGGTCTCGGATGGCTACACCTTC
D: TRBD1; J: TRBJ2-7; V: TRBV7-9; CDR3: CASSLGGTGAYEQYF; DNA: TGTGCCAGCAGCTTAGGGGGCACAGGGGCCTACGAGCAGTACTTC
D: -; J: TRBJ1-1; V: TRBV6-4; CDR3: CASRKGAEAFF; DNA: TGTGCCAGCAGGAAGGGGGCTGAAGCTTTCTTT
D: TRBD1; J: TRBJ2-7; V: TRBV5-1; CDR3: CASSLAGDSYEQYF; DNA: TGCGCCAGCAGCTTGGCCGGGGACAGCTACGAGCAGTACTTC
D: -; J: TRBJ2-5; V: TRBV30; CDR3: CAWAPPGSRYETQYF; DNA: TGTGCCTGGGCGCCCCCGGGGTCGAGGTATGAGACCCAGTACTTC
D: -; J: TRBJ2-1; V: TRBV4-1; CDR3: CASSQGASLGNEQFF; DNA: TGCGCCAGCAGCCAAGGGGCTAGCCTGGGGAATGAGCAGTTCTTC
D: TRBD2; J: TRBJ2-7; V: TRBV5-6; CDR3: CASSSTSGTPYEQYF; DNA: TGTGCCAGCAGCTCGACTAGCGGGACGCCCTACGAGCAGTACTTC
D: -; J: TRBJ1-2; V: TRBV18; CDR3: CASSPKTQGSAFRYTF; DNA: TGTGCCAGCTCACCCAAAACACAGGGTTCCGCCTTTCGCTACACCTTC
D: TRBD2; J: TRBJ2-1; V: TRBV6-1; CDR3: CASTRTSLGEQFF; DNA: TGTGCCAGCACGCGGACTAGCCTAGGTGAGCAGTTCTTC
D: TRBD1; J: TRBJ2-7; V: TRBV28; CDR3: CASSFGRRGLGEQYF; DNA: TGTGCCAGCAGTTTTGGCCGCAGGGGGCTTGGCGAGCAGTACTTC
D: TRBD1; J: TRBJ1-1; V: TRBV27; CDR3: CASSFGQGTEVTEAFF; DNA: TGTGCCAGCAGTTTCGGACAGGGGACGGAGGTCACTGAAGCTTTCTTT
D: TRBD2; J: TRBJ2-1; V: TRBV28; CDR3: CASRQTSGRSSNEQFF; DNA: TGTGCCAGCAGGCAGACTAGCGGGAGAAGTAGCAATGAGCAGTTCTTC
D: -; J: TRBJ1-1; V: TRBV2; CDR3: CASSEARGMNTEAFF; DNA: TGTGCCAGCAGTGAAGCTCGGGGGATGAACACTGAAGCTTTCTTT
D: TRBD1; J: TRBJ1-4; V: TRBV5-6; CDR3: CASSLAAGGAKKLFF; DNA: TGTGCCAGCAGCTTGGCGGCAGGGGGCGCGAAAAAACTGTTTTTT
D: TRBD2; J: TRBJ2-3; V: TRBV6-1; CDR3: CASSDPTSGRKTDTQYF; DNA: TGTGCCAGCAGTGACCCGACTAGCGGGAGGAAGACAGATACGCAGTATTTT
D: -; J: TRBJ2-3; V: TRBV19; CDR3: CASTSRAGGEDTQYF; DNA: TGTGCCAGTACGTCCCGAGCGGGTGGGGAAGATACGCAGTATTTT
D: -; J: TRBJ2-5; V: TRBV2; CDR3: CASIPLTGSEETQYF; DNA: TGTGCCAGCATTCCACTTACAGGGTCAGAGGAGACCCAGTACTTC
D: TRBD1; J: TRBJ2-1; V: TRBV7-6; CDR3: CASTLLGQGHEQFF; DNA: TGTGCCAGCACCCTATTGGGACAGGGGCATGAGCAGTTCTTC
D: -; J: TRBJ1-2; V: TRBV6-5; CDR3: CASSYGLSSGGYTF; DNA: TGTGCCAGCAGTTACGGCCTAAGTTCGGGGGGCTACACCTTC
D: -; J: TRBJ2-6; V: TRBV9; CDR3: CASSVAGSGANVLTF; DNA: TGTGCCAGCAGCGTAGCCGGCTCTGGGGCCAACGTCCTGACTTTC
D: TRBD2; J: TRBJ2-5; V: TRBV11-2; CDR3: CASSLGLAGGETQYF; DNA: TGTGCCAGCAGCTTAGGACTAGCGGGAGGAGAGACCCAGTACTTC
D: -; J: TRBJ1-1; V: TRBV7-9; CDR3: CASGGVKAFF; DNA: TGTGCCAGCGGCGGGGTAAAAGCTTTCTTT
D: -; J: TRBJ2-3; V: TRBV4-1; CDR3: CASSQVPWTEGADTQYF; DNA: TGCGCCAGCAGCCAAGTACCATGGACAGAGGGGGCAGATACGCAGTATTTT
D: -; J: TRBJ1-4; V: TRBV2; CDR3: CASGQGIREKLFF; DNA: TGTGCCAGCGGGCAGGGGATTAGGGAAAAACTGTTTTTT
D: TRBD1; J: TRBJ2-7; V: TRBV5-1; CDR3: CASKGQPPYEQYF; DNA: TGCGCCAGCAAGGGACAGCCTCCCTACGAGCAGTACTTC
D: -; J: TRBJ2-3; V: TRBV5-1; CDR3: CASSKHGSNTDTQYF; DNA: TGCGCCAGCAGCAAGCACGGGAGTAACACAGATACGCAGTATTTT
D: -; J: TRBJ2-3; V: TRBV18; CDR3: CASSPPRADTQYF; DNA: TGTGCCAGCTCACCACCGAGGGCAGATACGCAGTATTTT
D: -; J: TRBJ2-1; V: TRBV7-3; CDR3: CASSPSSYNEQFF; DNA: TGTGCCAGCAGCCCTAGCTCCTACAATGAGCAGTTCTTC
D: TRBD1; J: TRBJ1-3; V: TRBV6-5; CDR3: CASSQTGSRNTIYF; DNA: TGTGCCAGCAGCCAGACAGGGTCCCGAAACACCATATATTTT
D: TRBD2; J: TRBJ2-1; V: TRBV6-4; CDR3: CASAVIAGGHNEQFF; DNA: TGTGCCAGCGCAGTTATAGCGGGCGGCCACAATGAGCAGTTCTTC
D: -; J: TRBJ2-1; V: TRBV6-1; CDR3: CASTEYGHNEQFF; DNA: TGTGCCAGCACGGAATATGGACATAATGAGCAGTTCTTC
D: TRBD1; J: TRBJ1-1; V: TRBV4-1; CDR3: CASSPATGGLNTEAFF; DNA: TGCGCCAGCAGCCCAGCGACAGGGGGTTTGAACACTGAAGCTTTCTTT
D: -; J: TRBJ2-1; V: TRBV7-2; CDR3: CASSLGGGPYNEQFF; DNA: TGTGCCAGCAGCTTAGGGGGCGGTCCCTACAATGAGCAGTTCTTC
D: TRBD2; J: TRBJ2-7; V: TRBV18; CDR3: CASSPFSSGSSYEQYF; DNA: TGTGCCAGCTCACCGTTCTCTAGCGGGAGCTCCTACGAGCAGTACTTC
D: TRBD1; J: TRBJ1-2; V: TRBV19; CDR3: CASRWTGPKSGYTF; DNA: TGTGCCAGTAGGTGGACAGGGCCCAAGAGTGGCTACACCTTC